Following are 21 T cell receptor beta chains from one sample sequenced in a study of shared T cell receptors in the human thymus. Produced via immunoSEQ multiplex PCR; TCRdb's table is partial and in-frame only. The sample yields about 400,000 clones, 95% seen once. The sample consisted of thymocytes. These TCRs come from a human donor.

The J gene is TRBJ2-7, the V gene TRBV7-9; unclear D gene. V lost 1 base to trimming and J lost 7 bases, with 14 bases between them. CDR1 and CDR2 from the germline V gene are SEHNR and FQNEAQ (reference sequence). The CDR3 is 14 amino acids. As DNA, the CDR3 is TGTGCCAGCAGCTTAGTTTGGGGATCGGGTGAGCAGTACTTC. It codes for CASSLVWGSGEQYF.

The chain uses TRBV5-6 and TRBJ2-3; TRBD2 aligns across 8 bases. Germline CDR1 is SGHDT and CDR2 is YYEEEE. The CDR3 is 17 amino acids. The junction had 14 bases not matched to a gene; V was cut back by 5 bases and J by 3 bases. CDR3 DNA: TGTGCCAGCAGTGACCCACCCGGGACTAGAGGGACAGATACGCAGTATTTT. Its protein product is CASSDPPGTRGTDTQYF. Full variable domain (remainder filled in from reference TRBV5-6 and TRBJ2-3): DAGVTQSPTHLIKTRGQQVTLRCSPKSGHDTVSWYQQALGQGPQFIFQYYEEEERQRGNFPDRFSGHQFPNYSSELNVNALLLGDSALYLCASSDPPGTRGTDTQYFGPGTRLTVL.

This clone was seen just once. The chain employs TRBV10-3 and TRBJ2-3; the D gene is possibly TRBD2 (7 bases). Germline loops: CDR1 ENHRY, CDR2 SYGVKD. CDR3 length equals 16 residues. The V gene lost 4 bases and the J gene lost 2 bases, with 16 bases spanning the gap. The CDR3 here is CAISGGLRDNTDTQYF. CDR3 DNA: TGTGCCATCAGTGGGGGACTAAGGGACAACACAGATACGCAGTATTTT.

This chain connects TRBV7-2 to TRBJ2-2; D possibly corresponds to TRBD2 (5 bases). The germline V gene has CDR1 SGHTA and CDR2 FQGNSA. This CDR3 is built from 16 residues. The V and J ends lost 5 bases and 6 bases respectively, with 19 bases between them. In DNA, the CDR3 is TGTGCCAGCAGCCTATTGCCTCGGCGGGTCCCCGGGGAGCTGTTTTTT. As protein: CASSLLPRRVPGELFF.

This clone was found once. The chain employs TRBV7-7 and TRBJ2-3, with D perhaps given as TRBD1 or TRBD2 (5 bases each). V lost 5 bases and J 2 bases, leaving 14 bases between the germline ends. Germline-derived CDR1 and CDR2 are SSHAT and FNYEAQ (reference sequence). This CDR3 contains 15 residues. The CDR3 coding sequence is TGTGCCAGCAGCCTGGGACCCCGATACACAGATACGCAGTATTTT. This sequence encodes CASSLGPRYTDTQYF.

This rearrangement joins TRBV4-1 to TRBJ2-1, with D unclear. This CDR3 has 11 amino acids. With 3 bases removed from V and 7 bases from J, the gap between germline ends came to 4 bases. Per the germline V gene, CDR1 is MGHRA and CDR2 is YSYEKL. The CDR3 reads CASSHGNEQFF. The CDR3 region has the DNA TGCGCCAGCAGCCACGGAAATGAGCAGTTCTTC.

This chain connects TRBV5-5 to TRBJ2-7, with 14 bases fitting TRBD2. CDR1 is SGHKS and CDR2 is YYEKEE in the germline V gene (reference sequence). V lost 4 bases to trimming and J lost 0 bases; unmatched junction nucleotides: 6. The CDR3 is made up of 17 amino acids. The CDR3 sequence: CASSAGTSGSHSYEQYF. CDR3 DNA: TGTGCCAGCAGCGCGGGGACTAGCGGGAGCCACTCCTACGAGCAGTACTTC.

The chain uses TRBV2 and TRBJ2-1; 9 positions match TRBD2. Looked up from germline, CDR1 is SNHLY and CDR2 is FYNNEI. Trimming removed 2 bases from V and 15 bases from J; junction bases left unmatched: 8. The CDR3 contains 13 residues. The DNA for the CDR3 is TGTGCCAGCAGTGAAAAGGTAGCGGGAGTTTCGTTCTTC. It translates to CASSEKVAGVSFF.

CDR3 DNA sequence: TGTGCCAGCAGCTATCTCCGTTTAGGCAATGAGCAGTTCTTC. Its translation is CASSYLRLGNEQFF. The V and J genes are TRBV7-6 and TRBJ2-1, with D hard to call. Trimming stripped 4 bases from V and 6 bases from J, with 13 bases between. CDR1 is SGHVS and CDR2 is FNYEAQ in the germline V gene. The CDR3 has 14 residues.

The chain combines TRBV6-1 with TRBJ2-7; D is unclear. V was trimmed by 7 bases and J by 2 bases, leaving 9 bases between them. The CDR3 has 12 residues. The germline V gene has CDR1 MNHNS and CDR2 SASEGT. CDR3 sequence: CASKASAYEQYF. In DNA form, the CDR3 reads TGTGCCAGCAAAGCCAGCGCCTACGAGCAGTACTTC.

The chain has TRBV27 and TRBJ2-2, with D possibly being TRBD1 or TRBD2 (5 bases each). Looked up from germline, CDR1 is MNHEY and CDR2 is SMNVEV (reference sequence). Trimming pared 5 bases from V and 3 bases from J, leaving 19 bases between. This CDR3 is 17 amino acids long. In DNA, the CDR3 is TGTGCCAGCAGTCCAGGCCAGGGACCAATATACACCGGGGAGCTGTTTTTT. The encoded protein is CASSPGQGPIYTGELFF.

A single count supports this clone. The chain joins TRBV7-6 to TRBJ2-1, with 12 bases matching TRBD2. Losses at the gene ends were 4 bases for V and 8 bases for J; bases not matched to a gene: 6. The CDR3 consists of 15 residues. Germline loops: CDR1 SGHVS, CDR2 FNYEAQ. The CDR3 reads CASSSGLAGLDEQFF. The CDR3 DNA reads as TGTGCCAGCAGCTCCGGACTAGCGGGATTGGATGAGCAGTTCTTC.

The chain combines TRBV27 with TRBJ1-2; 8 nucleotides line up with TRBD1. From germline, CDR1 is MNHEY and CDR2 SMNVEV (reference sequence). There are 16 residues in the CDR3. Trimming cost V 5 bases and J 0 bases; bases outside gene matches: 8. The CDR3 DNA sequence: TGTGCCAGCAGTCCCATGGGACAGGCATCTAACTATGGCTACACCTTC. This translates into CASSPMGQASNYGYTF.

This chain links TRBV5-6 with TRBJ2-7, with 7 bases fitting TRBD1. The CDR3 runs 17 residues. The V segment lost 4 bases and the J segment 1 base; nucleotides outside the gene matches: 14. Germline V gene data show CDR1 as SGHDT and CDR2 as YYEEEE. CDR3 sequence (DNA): TGTGCCAGCAGCCCCGAAGGTGATGCAGGGGGTTCCTACGAGCAGTACTTC. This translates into CASSPEGDAGGSYEQYF.

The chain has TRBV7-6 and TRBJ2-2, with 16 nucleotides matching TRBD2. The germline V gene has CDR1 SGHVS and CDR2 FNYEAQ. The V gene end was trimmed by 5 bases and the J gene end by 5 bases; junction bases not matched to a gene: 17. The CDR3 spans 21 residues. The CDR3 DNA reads TGTGCCAGCAGCCCGCAAAATACCGGGACTAGCGGGAGGGAGGGGACCGGGGAGCTGTTTTTT. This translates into CASSPQNTGTSGREGTGELFF.

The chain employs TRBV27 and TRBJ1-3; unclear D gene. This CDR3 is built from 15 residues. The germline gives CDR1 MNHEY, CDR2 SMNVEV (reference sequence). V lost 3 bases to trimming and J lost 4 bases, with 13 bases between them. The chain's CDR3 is CASSFGVEVGNTIYF. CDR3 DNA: TGTGCCAGCAGTTTTGGGGTAGAGGTAGGAAACACCATATATTTT.

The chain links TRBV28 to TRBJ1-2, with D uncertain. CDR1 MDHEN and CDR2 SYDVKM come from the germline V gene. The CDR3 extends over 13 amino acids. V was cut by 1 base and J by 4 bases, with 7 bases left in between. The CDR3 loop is CASSLFRCYGYTF. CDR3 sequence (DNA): TGTGCCAGCAGTTTATTTCGGTGCTATGGCTACACCTTC.

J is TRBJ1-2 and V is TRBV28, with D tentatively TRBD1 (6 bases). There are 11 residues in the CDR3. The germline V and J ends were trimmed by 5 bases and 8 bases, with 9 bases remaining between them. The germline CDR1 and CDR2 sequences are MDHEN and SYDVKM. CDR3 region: CASSPRGGYTF. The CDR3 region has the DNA TGTGCCAGCAGTCCCAGGGGAGGCTACACCTTC.

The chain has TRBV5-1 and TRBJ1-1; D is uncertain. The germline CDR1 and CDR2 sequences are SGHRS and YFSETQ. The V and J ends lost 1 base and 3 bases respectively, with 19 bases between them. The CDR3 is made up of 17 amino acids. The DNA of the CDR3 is TGCGCCAGCAGCTTGAAGCCCCGACCCGAGCTATACACTGAAGCTTTCTTT. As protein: CASSLKPRPELYTEAFF.

The CDR3 reads CASKRIATNEKLFF. The DNA for the CDR3 is TGTGCCAGTAAACGGATTGCAACTAATGAAAAACTGTTTTTT. The genes are TRBV19 and TRBJ1-4; D is ambiguous. In germline, CDR1 is LNHDA, CDR2 SQIVND (reference sequence). Trimming removed 7 bases at V and 0 bases at J, with 9 bases between. This CDR3 is built from 14 residues.

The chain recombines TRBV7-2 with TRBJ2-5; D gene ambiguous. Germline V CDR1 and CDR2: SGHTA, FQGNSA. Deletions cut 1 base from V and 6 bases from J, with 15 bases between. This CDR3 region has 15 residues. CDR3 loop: CASSLVAVGRQTQYF. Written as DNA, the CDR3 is TGTGCCAGCAGCTTAGTTGCAGTGGGCCGGCAGACCCAGTACTTC.